Each of the 12 T cell receptor beta chains below was sequenced from the same sample in a study of blood T cell repertoires in COVID-19. Repertoires were generated with immunoSEQ multiplex PCR, while TCRdb's copy carries only in-frame clones and drops some. Of some 150,000 clones in the sample, roughly 89% were seen once. Material: peripheral blood. The source of these receptors is a young man with active or convalescent COVID-19.

The chain employs TRBV11-1 and TRBJ2-1, with D possibly being TRBD2 (6 bases). The ends were cut back, 1 base at V and 4 bases at J, with 14 bases in the middle. The CDR3 is 16 amino acids. Germline V gene lookup returns CDR1 SGHAT and CDR2 FQDESV (reference sequence). The CDR3 sequence is CASSLVNSGPYNEQFF. DNA of the CDR3: TGTGCCAGCAGCTTAGTGAATAGCGGCCCGTACAATGAGCAGTTCTTC.

J is TRBJ1-5 and V is TRBV11-2; 8 bases fit TRBD1. This CDR3 is built from 12 residues. CDR1 and CDR2 from the germline V gene are SGHAT and FQNNGV. Germline trimming cut 5 bases from V and 13 bases from J; bases unmatched to any gene: 7. CDR3 nucleotides: TGTGCCAGCAGCGCAGACAGGGGCCAGCAGCATTTT. It is translated as CASSADRGQQHF.

This chain joins TRBV21-1 and TRBJ2-2; the table's D call, TRBD1, has no DNA check behind it. TRBV21-1 corresponds to a pseudogene. The CDR3 has 15 amino acids. CDR3 sequence (DNA): TGTGCCAGCAGCAAGGGCCAGGCGAACACCGGGGAGCTGTTTTTT. As protein: CASSKGQANTGELFF.

As regards this clone: The sample carries other DNA sequences with the same CDR3. CDR3 loop: CASSLGLAGETQYF. The CDR3 DNA reads as TGCGCCAGCAGCTTGGGACTAGCGGGAGAGACCCAGTACTTC. J is TRBJ2-5 and V is TRBV5-1, with TRBD2 matching over 10 bases. The trim removed 0 bases at V and 4 bases at J, leaving 0 bases unmatched. Germline-derived CDR1 and CDR2 are SGHRS and YFSETQ. CDR3 size: 14 residues.

The rearrangement joins TRBV6-4 to TRBJ1-6; 8 positions agree with TRBD1. Germline CDR1 is MRHNA and CDR2 is SNTAGT. There are 15 residues in the CDR3. V lost 4 bases and J lost 7; bases outside the gene matches: 6. CDR3 coding DNA: TGTGCCAGCAGTGCTGACAGGGGAGGCAATTCACCCCTCCACTTT. Translated, it gives CASSADRGGNSPLHF.

J is TRBJ1-6 and V is TRBV2; perhaps TRBD1 as D (6 bases). V lost 2 bases to trimming and J lost 13 bases, with 18 bases between them. Germline CDR1 SNHLY, CDR2 FYNNEI. The CDR3 has 15 residues. CDR3 in DNA: TGTGCCAGCAGTGAATTTAACACGCAGGGGCGGCCCCTCCACTTT. Protein sequence: CASSEFNTQGRPLHF.

Here the CDR3 reads CASTGQHNSPLHF. For the CDR3, the DNA is TGTGCCAGCACCGGACAGCATAATTCACCCCTCCACTTT. The chain uses TRBV6-5 and TRBJ1-6, with D maybe TRBD1 (6 bases). Trimming pared 7 bases from V and 5 bases from J, leaving 9 bases between. CDR1 and CDR2 from the germline V gene are MNHEY and SVGAGI. CDR3 length equals 13 residues.

The J gene is TRBJ2-7, the V gene TRBV6-5, with 13 bases lining up with TRBD2. V lost 4 bases and J lost 2; bases outside the gene matches: 2. From germline, CDR1 is MNHEY and CDR2 SVGAGI. The CDR3 sequence is 15 residues long. The CDR3 DNA sequence: TGTGCCAGCAGTTTTGGACTAGCGGGGGCCTACGAGCAGTACTTC. Its translation: CASSFGLAGAYEQYF.

The chain has TRBV4-2 and TRBJ2-3; 12 nucleotides align to TRBD1. CDR1 LGHNA and CDR2 YNFKEQ come from the germline V gene. V shed 1 base and J 6 bases; nucleotides not matched to a gene: 5. CDR3 length: 16 residues. As DNA, the CDR3 is TGTGCCAGCAGCCAAGGGGACAGGGGGCGAGCTGATACGCAGTATTTT. This encodes CASSQGDRGRADTQYF.

The chain couples TRBV11-3 to TRBJ1-1; D unclear. This CDR3 region has 13 residues. Germline CDR1 reads SGHNT; CDR2 reads YENEEA. V lost 4 bases, J lost 2 bases, and 8 bases lay in between. CDR3 amino acids: CASSSQDNTEAFF. Here the CDR3 DNA reads TGTGCCAGCAGCTCCCAGGATAACACTGAAGCTTTCTTT.

The chain employs TRBV30 and TRBJ1-6, with 9 bases lining up with TRBD1. The germline V gene encodes CDR1 GTSNPN and CDR2 SVGIG (reference sequence). There are 14 residues in the CDR3. Trimming cost V 0 bases and J 10 bases; bases outside gene matches: 4. The CDR3 loop is CAWSVRTGDSPLHF. The CDR3, as DNA: TGTGCCTGGAGTGTGAGGACAGGGGACTCACCCCTCCACTTT.

The chain uses TRBV5-6 and TRBJ2-1, with TRBD1 matching over 8 bases. Germline lookup yields CDR1 SGHDT and CDR2 YYEEEE. The CDR3 covers 16 residues. V gave up 4 bases and J gave up 2 bases; unmatched junction bases: 8. The CDR3 DNA sequence: TGTGCCAGCAGCATCGACAGGGGTGTTACCTACAATGAGCAGTTCTTC. Translated, it gives CASSIDRGVTYNEQFF. Using reference TRBV5-6 and TRBJ2-1 for the parts outside the CDR3, the full variable domain is DAGVTQSPTHLIKTRGQQVTLRCSPKSGHDTVSWYQQALGQGPQFIFQYYEEEERQRGNFPDRFSGHQFPNYSSELNVNALLLGDSALYLCASSIDRGVTYNEQFFGPGTRLTVL.